The 30 T cell receptor beta chains listed next were all sequenced from one sample in a study of shared clonotypes between healthy human individuals. Profiling relied on immunoSEQ multiplex PCR, and the TCRdb table lists in-frame clones only, not all of them. The sample includes around 350,000 clones, around 79% of them seen just once. The sequencing input was memory CD4+ T cells sorted from blood. Stated subset: CD45RA-negative fraction. The receptors were sampled from a man between 25 and 39 years old in good health.

The CDR3 nucleotides are TGTGCCAGCAGCCAAGTAACTAGCGGGGGGACAGATACGCAGTATTTT. It translates to CASSQVTSGGTDTQYF. The chain combines TRBV4-2 with TRBJ2-3; TRBD2 matches at 12 bases. The germline CDR1 and CDR2 sequences are LGHNA and YNFKEQ. This CDR3 region has 16 residues. The trim removed 1 base at V and 3 bases at J, leaving 2 bases unmatched.

CDR3 region: CASSGLAGFGETQYF. The CDR3, as DNA: TGTGCCAGCAGCGGACTAGCGGGATTTGGAGAGACCCAGTACTTC. The gene calls are TRBV9 and TRBJ2-5; 11 nucleotides line up with TRBD2. V trimming: 3 bases; J trimming: 4 bases; junction bases outside the gene matches: 5. The CDR3 consists of 15 residues. CDR1 is SGDLS and CDR2 is YYNGEE in the germline V gene.

In DNA, the CDR3 is TGTGCCAGCAGCTTAACGGGACAGCCTGATGGCTACACCTTC. As protein: CASSLTGQPDGYTF. The chain joins TRBV7-2 to TRBJ1-2; 7 nucleotides align to TRBD1. The V gene end was trimmed by 2 bases and the J gene end by 6 bases; junction bases not matched to a gene: 6. The CDR3 has 14 amino acids. Germline V gene data show CDR1 as SGHTA and CDR2 as FQGNSA.

J is TRBJ1-1 and V is TRBV19; weak D call: TRBD1 (5 bases). V shed 7 bases and J shed 0 bases, with 9 bases lying between them. The germline gives CDR1 LNHDA, CDR2 SQIVND (reference sequence). CDR3 length: 13 residues. The CDR3 reads CASTGHMNTEAFF. The CDR3, as DNA: TGTGCCAGTACTGGACACATGAACACTGAAGCTTTCTTT.

The chain couples TRBV5-1 to TRBJ2-1, with D tentatively TRBD1 or TRBD2 (5 bases each). Trimming pared 4 bases from V and 5 bases from J, leaving 13 bases between. Germline V CDR1 and CDR2: SGHRS, YFSETQ. The CDR3 length is 14 residues. This chain's CDR3 is CASSATGTDNEQFF. The CDR3 nucleotides read TGCGCCAGCAGCGCGACCGGGACCGACAATGAGCAGTTCTTC.

This clone was counted between two and nine times. The gene calls are TRBV7-9 and TRBJ2-5; D is undetermined. Trimming pared 2 bases from V and 1 base from J, leaving 11 bases between. The CDR3 consists of 15 residues. The germline CDR1 and CDR2 sequences are SEHNR and FQNEAQ (reference sequence). CDR3 in amino acids: CASSLITPVQETQYF. DNA of the CDR3: TGTGCCAGCAGCTTAATAACGCCCGTCCAAGAGACCCAGTACTTC.

This clone has more than one count but fewer than ten. The chain uses TRBV4-1 and TRBJ2-7; D gene unclear. In germline, CDR1 is MGHRA, CDR2 YSYEKL. The ends were cut back, 3 bases at V and 7 bases at J, with 13 bases in the middle. The CDR3 covers 13 residues. As DNA, the CDR3 is TGCGCCAGCAGCCACCTTCCCCTTGATGAGCAGTACTTC. Protein: CASSHLPLDEQYF.

This clone was found a few times. The chain's CDR3 is CASSVGTRSNEQFF. DNA of the CDR3: TGTGCCAGCAGCGTGGGGACTAGATCCAATGAGCAGTTCTTC. The chain combines TRBV9 with TRBJ2-1; TRBD2 matches 8 bases. V shed 2 bases and J 6 bases; nucleotides not matched to a gene: 4. Germline assignment: CDR1 SGDLS and CDR2 YYNGEE. The CDR3 spans 14 residues.

Regarding this clone: The sample holds other DNA sequences that translate to the same CDR3. This chain uses TRBV2 with TRBJ1-2, with TRBD1 matching over 7 bases. With 6 bases clipped from V and 4 bases from J, the junction kept 2 bases outside the gene matches. The CDR3 loop spans 12 amino acids. The germline V gene encodes CDR1 SNHLY and CDR2 FYNNEI. The CDR3 sequence: CASSRDSYGYTF. For the CDR3, the DNA is TGTGCCAGCAGCCGGGACAGCTATGGCTACACCTTC.

The chain recombines TRBV30 with TRBJ1-5; perhaps TRBD1 as D (5 bases). Germline loops: CDR1 GTSNPN, CDR2 SVGIG (reference sequence). Trimming stripped 0 bases from V and 3 bases from J, with 12 bases between. The CDR3 contains 15 residues. In DNA form, the CDR3 reads TGTGCCTGGAGTGTGATGGCAGGGCCCAATCAGCCCCAGCATTTT. Translating gives CAWSVMAGPNQPQHF.

This chain joins TRBV5-6 and TRBJ2-4, with D perhaps matching TRBD1 or TRBD2 (6 bases each). Germline CDR1 is SGHDT and CDR2 is YYEEEE. The V and J ends lost 0 bases and 7 bases respectively, with 17 bases between them. The CDR3 length is 16 residues. The CDR3 DNA sequence: TGTGCCAGCAGCTTGGCCTCGGGGGCAGGGGTGAACATTCAGTACTTC. Its protein is CASSLASGAGVNIQYF.

The V call is TRBV29-1, the J call TRBJ1-4; no reliable D call. CDR1 is SQVTM and CDR2 is ANQGSEA in the germline V gene. CDR3 length: 13 amino acids. Trimming took off 7 bases at V and 3 bases at J, with 12 bases between the two ends. The CDR3: CSALEAPNEKLFF. For the CDR3, the DNA is TGCAGCGCCTTGGAGGCGCCTAATGAAAAACTGTTTTTT.

This clone has a count of ten or more. The chain uses TRBV19 and TRBJ2-1, with D perhaps given as TRBD1 or TRBD2 (5 bases each). This CDR3 is built from 16 residues. Germline V CDR1 and CDR2: LNHDA, SQIVND (reference sequence). Trimming removed 5 bases at V and 2 bases at J, with 16 bases between. The CDR3 DNA sequence: TGTGCCAGTAGTCTGGTAGCGCAGGGCCCCTACAATGAGCAGTTCTTC. Amino acids: CASSLVAQGPYNEQFF.

This clone came up many times. The V call is TRBV10-2, the J call TRBJ2-3; 10 bases align to TRBD2. Germline CDR1 is WSHSY and CDR2 is SAAADI. This CDR3 contains 16 residues. With 0 bases clipped from V and 4 bases from J, the junction kept 4 bases outside the gene matches. The CDR3 DNA is TGCGCCAGCAGTGAGTCCTCTAGCGGGAGACCAGATACGCAGTATTTT. It codes for CASSESSSGRPDTQYF.

This clone is a singleton in its sample. The chain uses TRBV5-4 and TRBJ2-2; 8 bases match TRBD1. The CDR3 is made up of 14 amino acids. The V and J ends lost 4 bases and 3 bases, in that order; junction bases with no gene match: 2. Germline CDR1 is SGHNT and CDR2 is YYREEE (reference sequence). CDR3 DNA: TGTGCCAGCAGCCAGGGACAGGACACCGGGGAGCTGTTTTTT. Its protein product is CASSQGQDTGELFF.

The V and J genes are TRBV5-1 and TRBJ2-5, with D tentatively TRBD1 (5 bases). Trimming shortened V by 0 bases and J by 5 bases, and 8 bases separated the two germline ends. CDR3 size: 13 residues. Germline V gene lookup returns CDR1 SGHRS and CDR2 YFSETQ. In nucleotides, the CDR3 is TGCGCCAGCAGCTTGGGGGGCAGGGAGACCCAGTACTTC. Its translation is CASSLGGRETQYF.

This sequence joins TRBV4-3 and TRBJ2-1; weak D call: TRBD2 (6 bases). The ends were cut back, 0 bases at V and 2 bases at J, with 11 bases in the middle. Germline CDR1 and CDR2: LGHNA and YSLEER. The CDR3 has 16 amino acids. For the CDR3, the DNA is TGCGCCAGCAGCCAAGATCTAGCGCCACCCTACAATGAGCAGTTCTTC. Its protein product is CASSQDLAPPYNEQFF.

The genes are TRBV5-1 and TRBJ2-3; the match to TRBD2 covers 10 bases. The CDR3 has 17 amino acids. Germline values: CDR1 SGHRS, CDR2 YFSETQ. J was trimmed by 2 bases and V by 0 bases; bases with no gene match: 6. Here the CDR3 reads CASSLVLLAGVTDTQYF. DNA of the CDR3: TGCGCCAGCAGCTTGGTTCTCCTAGCGGGAGTCACAGATACGCAGTATTTT.

The rearrangement joins TRBV2 to TRBJ2-1, with 11 bases identical to TRBD2. Germline CDR1 is SNHLY and CDR2 is FYNNEI. The V gene end was trimmed by 4 bases and the J gene end by 7 bases; junction bases not matched to a gene: 6. The CDR3 contains 15 residues. Written as DNA, the CDR3 is TGTGCCAGCAGTGGAGTAGCGGGAGGGCTGAATGAGCAGTTCTTC. Its protein product is CASSGVAGGLNEQFF.

V is TRBV2 and J is TRBJ1-1; TRBD1 aligns across 7 bases. V shed 0 bases, J shed 3 bases, and the junction held 10 bases outside the gene matches. CDR1 and CDR2 from the germline V gene are SNHLY and FYNNEI. CDR3 size: 17 residues. Written as DNA, the CDR3 is TGTGCCAGCAGTGAAGCAGGGGGCGGGAGTAAAGACACTGAAGCTTTCTTT. Residues: CASSEAGGGSKDTEAFF.

The chain carries TRBV28 and TRBJ2-7; 10 bases map to TRBD2. The length of the CDR3 is 14 residues. The junction had 5 bases not matched to a gene; V was cut back by 3 bases and J by 6 bases. From germline, CDR1 is MDHEN and CDR2 SYDVKM. The CDR3 DNA reads TGTGCCAGCAGTTTTAGCGGGAGGTTGGGCGAGCAGTACTTC. It is translated as CASSFSGRLGEQYF.

The chain employs TRBV5-1 and TRBJ1-1; D perhaps matches TRBD1 (5 bases). Trimming took off 0 bases at V and 1 base at J, with 10 bases between the two ends. Germline V lookup: CDR1 SGHRS, CDR2 YFSETQ. The CDR3 extends over 15 amino acids. The CDR3 DNA reads as TGCGCCAGCAGCTTGGGTACTCAGGGGAACACTGAAGCTTTCTTT. As protein: CASSLGTQGNTEAFF.

This clone occurred once. This CDR3 is CASSLQGLNTEAFF. The CDR3, as DNA: TGTGCCAGCAGCTTACAGGGTCTGAACACTGAAGCTTTCTTT. The chain employs TRBV7-2 and TRBJ1-1; D possibly corresponds to TRBD1 (5 bases). V gave up 2 bases and J gave up 0 bases, with 7 bases separating them. This CDR3 has 14 residues. From germline, CDR1 is SGHTA and CDR2 FQGNSA.

This clone showed up just a few times. The chain combines TRBV30 with TRBJ2-7; 10 bases are a match to TRBD1. This CDR3 is built from 15 residues. Trimming at V came to 1 base and at J to 4 bases, leaving 7 bases not matched to a gene. Germline CDR1 GTSNPN, CDR2 SVGIG (reference sequence). The CDR3 DNA sequence: TGTGCCTGGAGTGGTCTGGGGACAGGGGAATACGAGCAGTACTTC. Translating gives CAWSGLGTGEYEQYF.

This clone was observed a handful of times. The V and J genes are TRBV5-1 and TRBJ2-1; weak D call: TRBD1 (6 bases). The CDR3 contains 14 residues. Germline lookup yields CDR1 SGHRS and CDR2 YFSETQ. The V end was cut by 4 bases, the J end by 0 bases, with 8 bases between. The DNA of the CDR3 is TGCGCCAGCAGCGAGGACAGCTCCTACAATGAGCAGTTCTTC. As protein: CASSEDSSYNEQFF.

The rearrangement uses TRBV7-9 and TRBJ1-1; D is perhaps TRBD1 (6 bases). Germline assignment: CDR1 SEHNR and CDR2 FQNEAQ (reference sequence). Trimming pared 5 bases from V and 4 bases from J, leaving 11 bases between. The CDR3 extends over 13 amino acids. CDR3 in DNA: TGTGCCAGCAGCCGGGACACCCTCACTGAAGCTTTCTTT. It encodes CASSRDTLTEAFF.

There are a few counts of this clone. V is TRBV4-3 and J is TRBJ1-4, with TRBD1 matching over 7 bases. The CDR3 contains 16 residues. Germline assignment: CDR1 LGHNA and CDR2 YSLEER. Germline trimming cut 4 bases from V and 2 bases from J; bases unmatched to any gene: 7. In nucleotides, the CDR3 is TGCGCCAGCAGCCTAAGACAGGGCGATACTAATGAAAAACTGTTTTTT. Translating it yields CASSLRQGDTNEKLFF.

The chain joins TRBV5-1 to TRBJ2-7; D is uncertain. Between the trimmed V and J ends, which lost 2 bases and 5 bases, there was a span of 8 bases. This CDR3 has 12 amino acids. Per the germline V gene, CDR1 is SGHRS and CDR2 is YFSETQ. The CDR3 nucleotides read TGCGCCAGCAGCTTTGGTCTAGACGAGCAGTACTTC. Protein sequence: CASSFGLDEQYF.

This clone was counted a few times. The chain recombines TRBV5-1 with TRBJ2-3; 10 bases align to TRBD2. The ends lost 4 bases at V and 4 bases at J; junction bases unmatched: 6. CDR3 size: 15 residues. Germline assignment: CDR1 SGHRS and CDR2 YFSETQ. Here the CDR3 reads CASSPGTSVADTQYF. DNA of the CDR3: TGCGCCAGCAGCCCCGGGACTAGCGTAGCAGATACGCAGTATTTT.

Concerning this clone itself: The same CDR3 is also encoded by other DNA sequences in this sample. The chain has TRBV14 and TRBJ2-7, with D possibly being TRBD1 (5 bases). The CDR3 runs 12 residues. Germline values: CDR1 SGHDN, CDR2 FVKESK. The V end lost 3 bases, the J end lost 7 bases, and 10 bases lay between the germline ends. CDR3 sequence reads: CASSQGRWEQYF. The CDR3 coding sequence is TGTGCCAGCAGCCAGGGGCGCTGGGAGCAGTACTTC.